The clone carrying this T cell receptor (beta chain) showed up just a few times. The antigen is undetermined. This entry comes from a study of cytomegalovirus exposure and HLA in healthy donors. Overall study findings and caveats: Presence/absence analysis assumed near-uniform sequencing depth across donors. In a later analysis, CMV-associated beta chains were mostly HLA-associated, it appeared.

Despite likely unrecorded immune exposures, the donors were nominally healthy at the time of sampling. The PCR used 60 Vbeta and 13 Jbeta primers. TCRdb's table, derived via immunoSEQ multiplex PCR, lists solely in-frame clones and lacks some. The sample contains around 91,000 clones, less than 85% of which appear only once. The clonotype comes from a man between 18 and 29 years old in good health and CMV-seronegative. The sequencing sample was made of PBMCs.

The CDR3 DNA is TGTGCCAGCAGTGACTCGGCGGGGGGGTCGAACACCGGGGAGCTGTTTTTT. It is translated as CASSDSAGGSNTGELFF. The chain joins TRBV6-4 to TRBJ2-2, with 9 bases aligning to TRBD2. Germline assignment: CDR1 MRHNA and CDR2 SNTAGT. The CDR3 extends over 17 amino acids. Unmatched junction bases numbered 2, after V lost 0 bases and J lost 0 bases.